This TCR beta chain was observed in a study of blood T cell repertoires in COVID-19 (dated by TCRdb to the early 2020s). Broadly, across the study: The collaborator samples originated in the United States, Italy and Spain and spanned the acute and convalescent phases of COVID-19. The material from the prospective study consisted of cDNA or gDNA derived from T cells, B-cell-depleted T cells, or PBMCs. Subjects who had been exposed to COVID-19, were actively infected with it, or had recovered from it provided the deeply sampled blood TCRbeta repertoires that made up the dataset. A freely available public database, intended as a resource for researchers studying the immune response to SARS-CoV-2, is where the repertoires were released. Samples came from the ongoing ImmuneRACE study (first 160 participants) plus 1,254 subjects from 6 global collaborators. Sample metadata almost always included a de-identified subject ID, COVID-19 status, age in years and sex. HLA class I and class II types, where available, came from metadata supplied by the sample provider rather than from assay-based typing. The investigation overall reported the following: How much clinical and demographic metadata was included differed by source and by participant, and the metadata was provided uncurated.

V is pared back by 3 bases and J by 4 bases, with 18 bases lying between the germline termini. The germline V gene encodes CDR1 KGHSH and CDR2 LQKENI. There are 16 amino acids in the CDR3, from cysteine to phenylalanine inclusive. Just the 48-base CDR3 DNA is kept, in frame starting at base 1. Each collaborating institution followed its own protocols to collect whole blood in K2EDTA tubes. For TCRbeta analysis, collaborators shipped samples in one of three forms: frozen whole blood, isolated PBMCs, or DNA extracted from either of those sample types. A word on this clone: Its recognized antigen is unknown. No quality values exist for individual bases; no much larger clone is one base distant.

TCRbeta CDR3 regions were amplified from genomic DNA using the immunoSEQ Assay, a bias-controlled multiplex PCR. Processing in the source paper ran as follows. The number of nucleated cells in each sample was estimated by amplification of reference gene primers within the assay. To quantify the absolute abundance of each unique TCRbeta CDR3 rearrangement, sequence reads were collapsed and filtered. For each sample, productive Simpson clonality was calculated by taking the square root of Simpson's diversity index across productive rearrangements. The source is immuneACCESS, and TCRdb retained only in-frame sequences with V and J called. Part of the clones is not carried over; for the studies checked, unresolved V genes explain less than half of this, and the remainder is unexplained. V and J calls and clone size are given by that table; D and trimming were obtained from the DNA. This sample has 70,000 to 95,000 clones in its table, and about 85% of those were observed once. About 12% of the sample is held by the ten biggest clonotypes.

The sequence links TRBV18 to TRBJ1-1; a weak D assignment points to TRBD1 (6 bases agree). The TCR comes from a woman aged 70-85 years with active or convalescent COVID-19. Sequencing was performed on peripheral blood. The nucleotides are TGTGCCAGCTCACCTTACCCGGGACAATCGGGCACTGAAGCTTTCTTT. This codes for CASSPYPGQSGTEAFF.